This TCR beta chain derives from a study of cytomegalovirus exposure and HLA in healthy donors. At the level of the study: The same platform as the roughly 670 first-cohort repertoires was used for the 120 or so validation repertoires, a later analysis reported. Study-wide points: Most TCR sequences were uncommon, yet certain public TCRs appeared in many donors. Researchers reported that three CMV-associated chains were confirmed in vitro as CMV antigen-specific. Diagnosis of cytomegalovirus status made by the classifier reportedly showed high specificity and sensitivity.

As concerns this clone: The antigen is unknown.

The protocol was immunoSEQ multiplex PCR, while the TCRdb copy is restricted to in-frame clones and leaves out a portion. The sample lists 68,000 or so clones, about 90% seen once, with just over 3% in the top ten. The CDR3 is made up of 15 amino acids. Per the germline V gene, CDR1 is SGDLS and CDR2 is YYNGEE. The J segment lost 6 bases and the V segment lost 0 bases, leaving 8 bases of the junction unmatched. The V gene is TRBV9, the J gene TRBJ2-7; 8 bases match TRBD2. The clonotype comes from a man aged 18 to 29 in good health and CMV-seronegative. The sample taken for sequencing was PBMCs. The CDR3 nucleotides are TGTGCCAGCAGCGTAGTGGGGACTAGTCAGGGCGAGCAGTACTTC. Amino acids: CASSVVGTSQGEQYF.